A selection of T cell receptor beta chains follows, all from one sample in a study of T cells in Graves' hyperthyroidism and ophthalmopathy. TCRdb re-called the multiplex PCR reads with MiXCR, one entry per CDR3 protein. The table has approximately 600,000 distinct CDR3 sequences, around 16% seen once; the top ten hold 3% to 4.5%. The source material was blood. The receptors originated from a woman under 40 with Graves' hyperthyroidism. Both conserved end residues are part of each CDR3. The order of the fields is V gene, J gene, clone size, D gene, CDR3 DNA, CDR3 protein. The D gene is left open where the match is weak. Not all rows give a size; the values are once, few, many and, for expanded clones, a class.

v_call: TRBV14
j_call: TRBJ2-1
clone_size: once
d_call: TRBD2
cdr3_nt: TGTGCCAGCAGCCTAGCGACTAGCAAAGATGAGCAGTTCTTC
cdr3_aa: CASSLATSKDEQFF

v_call: TRBV6-1
j_call: TRBJ2-1
clone_size: NA
d_call: TRBD2
cdr3_nt: TGTGCCAGCAGATATAGCGGGAGCAGCTCCTACAATGAGCAGTTCTTC
cdr3_aa: CASRYSGSSSYNEQFF

v_call: TRBV3-1
j_call: TRBJ2-7
clone_size: NA
d_call: TRBD2
cdr3_nt: TGTGCCTCGGGAGGGGACCGCTCCTACGAGCAGTACTTC
cdr3_aa: CASGGDRSYEQYF

v_call: TRBV20-1
j_call: TRBJ1-1
clone_size: NA
d_call: NA
cdr3_nt: TGCAGTGCTAGGACTAGGGGGGTCACTGAAGCTTTCTTT
cdr3_aa: CSARTRGVTEAFF

v_call: TRBV7-9
j_call: TRBJ2-5
clone_size: many
d_call: NA
cdr3_nt: TGTGCCAGCAGTGGAGGATTGGGTAGGGAGACCCAGTACTTC
cdr3_aa: CASSGGLGRETQYF

v_call: TRBV9
j_call: TRBJ2-1
clone_size: NA
d_call: TRBD2
cdr3_nt: TGTGCCAGCAGCGTAGGGACTAGTACCGATGAGCAGTTCTTC
cdr3_aa: CASSVGTSTDEQFF

v_call: TRBV19
j_call: TRBJ1-1
clone_size: NA
d_call: NA
cdr3_nt: TGTGCCAGTAGTCCCGGACTGCTCACTGAAGCTTTCTTT
cdr3_aa: CASSPGLLTEAFF

v_call: TRBV4-1
j_call: TRBJ2-7
clone_size: many
d_call: NA
cdr3_nt: TGCGCCAGCAGCCAGGGCTCACAGCCGCCCTACGAGCAGTACTTC
cdr3_aa: CASSQGSQPPYEQYF

v_call: TRBV5-1
j_call: TRBJ2-2
clone_size: NA
d_call: NA
cdr3_nt: TGCGCCAGCAGCTCAGCCGGGGTTAACACCGGGGAGCTGTTTTTT
cdr3_aa: CASSSAGVNTGELFF

v_call: TRBV28
j_call: TRBJ2-3
clone_size: NA
d_call: NA
cdr3_nt: TGTGCCAGCAGGCTCCCGGGTGCCGGGGCAGATACGCAGTATTTT
cdr3_aa: CASRLPGAGADTQYF

v_call: TRBV27
j_call: TRBJ2-2
clone_size: few
d_call: NA
cdr3_nt: TGTGCCAGCAGTTCCCGGGTGTCACCGGAGCTGTTTTTT
cdr3_aa: CASSSRVSPELFF

v_call: TRBV7-6
j_call: TRBJ2-1
clone_size: few
d_call: TRBD1
cdr3_nt: TGTGCCAGCAGCAACCCTACAGACAGGGGAGGTGAGCAGTTCTTC
cdr3_aa: CASSNPTDRGGEQFF

v_call: TRBV20-1
j_call: TRBJ2-2
clone_size: NA
d_call: TRBD1
cdr3_nt: TGCAGTGCTAGTGGGCATGAGCCGGACAGGGTGTCCGTTGAGCTGTTTTTT
cdr3_aa: CSASGHEPDRVSVELFF

v_call: TRBV20-1
j_call: TRBJ2-1
clone_size: many
d_call: NA
cdr3_nt: TGCAGTGCTCCATCGCCAGCTCCACCTCCCTACAATGAGCAGTTCTTC
cdr3_aa: CSAPSPAPPPYNEQFF

v_call: TRBV5-1
j_call: TRBJ2-3
clone_size: many
d_call: NA
cdr3_nt: TGCGCCAGCAATAATATGGGAGAAACAGATACGCAGTATTTT
cdr3_aa: CASNNMGETDTQYF

v_call: TRBV12-3/TRBV12-4
j_call: TRBJ1-2
clone_size: NA
d_call: NA
cdr3_nt: TGTACCAGCAGTATCAGGGAGAGGAATGGCTACACCTTC
cdr3_aa: CTSSIRERNGYTF

v_call: TRBV5-5
j_call: TRBJ1-4
clone_size: NA
d_call: NA
cdr3_nt: TGTGCCAGCAGCCGAGGGGGAGGAGTTGAAAAACTGTTTTTT
cdr3_aa: CASSRGGGVEKLFF

v_call: TRBV30
j_call: TRBJ1-4
clone_size: NA
d_call: NA
cdr3_nt: TGTGCCTTCCGGGACACTAATGAAAAACTGTTTTTT
cdr3_aa: CAFRDTNEKLFF

v_call: TRBV20-1
j_call: TRBJ2-7
clone_size: many
d_call: TRBD1
cdr3_nt: TGCAGTGCAACACAGGGGGCTGAAGAGCAGTACTTC
cdr3_aa: CSATQGAEEQYF

v_call: TRBV7-2
j_call: TRBJ2-1
clone_size: many
d_call: TRBD1
cdr3_nt: TGTGCCAGCAGCTTTGACAGGGGCGATGAGCAGTTCTTC
cdr3_aa: CASSFDRGDEQFF

v_call: TRBV19
j_call: TRBJ1-5
clone_size: NA
d_call: NA
cdr3_nt: TGTGCCAGTAGTATTCTTCAGTCAAATCAGCCCCAGCATTTT
cdr3_aa: CASSILQSNQPQHF

v_call: TRBV7-2
j_call: TRBJ2-6
clone_size: few
d_call: TRBD2
cdr3_nt: TGTGCCAGCAGCCCACGACTAGCGGAAGTCTCTGGGGCCAACGTCCTGACTTTC
cdr3_aa: CASSPRLAEVSGANVLTF

v_call: TRBV27
j_call: TRBJ2-1
clone_size: many
d_call: TRBD1
cdr3_nt: TGTGCCAGCAGTTTAGGGACAGGGAGCAATGAGCAGTTCTTC
cdr3_aa: CASSLGTGSNEQFF

v_call: TRBV4-1
j_call: TRBJ2-2
clone_size: many
d_call: TRBD2
cdr3_nt: TGCGCCAGCAGCCCTGGACTAGCGGAGAACACCGGGGAGCTGTTTTTT
cdr3_aa: CASSPGLAENTGELFF

v_call: TRBV5-4
j_call: TRBJ2-1
clone_size: once
d_call: NA
cdr3_nt: TGTGCCAGCAGCTTGGGAGGAGGGAATGAGAAGTTCTTC
cdr3_aa: CASSLGGGNEKFF

v_call: TRBV11-1
j_call: TRBJ2-1
clone_size: many
d_call: TRBD2
cdr3_nt: TGTGCCAGCAGCAGCGGGACTAGCTCCTACAATGAGCAGTTCTTC
cdr3_aa: CASSSGTSSYNEQFF

v_call: TRBV7-2
j_call: TRBJ2-3
clone_size: few
d_call: NA
cdr3_nt: TGTGCCAGCAGCTCCCCGCCTCCGATAAGTAACCCCACAGATACGCAGTATTTT
cdr3_aa: CASSSPPPISNPTDTQYF

v_call: TRBV28
j_call: TRBJ2-7
clone_size: many
d_call: TRBD1
cdr3_nt: TGTGCCAGCAGGCCGACAGGGTATAAGGCGCGATACGAGCAGTACTTC
cdr3_aa: CASRPTGYKARYEQYF

v_call: TRBV30
j_call: TRBJ2-1
clone_size: many
d_call: NA
cdr3_nt: TGTGCCTGGAGGCCGGAGGGCTACAATGAGCAGTTCTTC
cdr3_aa: CAWRPEGYNEQFF

v_call: TRBV30
j_call: TRBJ1-1
clone_size: many
d_call: NA
cdr3_nt: TGTGCCTGGAGTGTAGGTGAATGGGAAATCACTGAAGCTTTCTTT
cdr3_aa: CAWSVGEWEITEAFF

v_call: TRBV27
j_call: TRBJ2-7
clone_size: many
d_call: TRBD1
cdr3_nt: TGTGCCAGCAGAACCAAGGGACAGGGGATCTCCTACGAGCAGTACTTC
cdr3_aa: CASRTKGQGISYEQYF

v_call: TRBV7-2
j_call: TRBJ1-1
clone_size: many
d_call: NA
cdr3_nt: TGTGCCAGCAGCTTTGGACAGTCCTCAGTTGGAGCTTTCTTT
cdr3_aa: CASSFGQSSVGAFF

v_call: TRBV10-2
j_call: TRBJ2-1
clone_size: many
d_call: TRBD2
cdr3_nt: TGCGCCAGCAAAGGACTAGCGGGAGCGGTGGGGAAGAATGAGCAGTTCTTC
cdr3_aa: CASKGLAGAVGKNEQFF

v_call: TRBV5-5
j_call: TRBJ1-5
clone_size: few
d_call: NA
cdr3_nt: TGTGCCAGCAGGGCCGCGGGGGGCCAGCCCCAGCATTTT
cdr3_aa: CASRAAGGQPQHF

v_call: TRBV20-1
j_call: TRBJ2-7
clone_size: few
d_call: TRBD2
cdr3_nt: TGCAGTGCTACGCGGGAGATCTACGAGCAGTACTTC
cdr3_aa: CSATREIYEQYF

v_call: TRBV6-6
j_call: TRBJ2-6
clone_size: few
d_call: TRBD1
cdr3_nt: TGTGCCAGCAGTTACTCGGACAGGCCCTCTGGGGCCAACGTCCTGACTTTC
cdr3_aa: CASSYSDRPSGANVLTF